Presented here are 12 T cell receptor beta chains from one specimen sequenced in a study of cytotoxic CD8 clonotypes in ibrutinib-treated CLL. The repertoire was sequenced with immunoSEQ multiplex PCR; TCRdb's copy has only in-frame clones and lacks some. The sample records around 33,000 clones, approximately 45% being singletons. The specimen comprised PBMCs, sampled before ibrutinib treatment. The receptors shown here come from a human donor with chronic lymphocytic leukemia.

V gene TRBV19 combines with J gene TRBJ1-5, with TRBD1 matching over 9 bases. Germline CDR1 reads LNHDA; CDR2 reads SQIVND (reference sequence). With V trimmed by 3 bases and J by 5 bases, 5 bases remained unmatched. The CDR3 contains 15 residues. CDR3 DNA sequence: TGTGCCAGTAGTATTGGGACAGGGTGGGATCAGCCCCAGCATTTT. Amino acids: CASSIGTGWDQPQHF.

V and J are TRBV20-1 and TRBJ2-3; D call uncertain. This CDR3 comprises 11 residues. With 0 bases removed from V and 7 bases from J, the gap between germline ends came to 5 bases. CDR1 DFQATT and CDR2 SNEGSKA come from the germline V gene (reference sequence). The DNA for the CDR3 is TGCAGTGCTAGAGATTCAAATACGCAGTATTTT. Amino acids: CSARDSNTQYF.

The genes are TRBV11-2 and TRBJ2-2; D not resolved. CDR1 is SGHAT, CDR2 FQNNGV, per germline. The CDR3 runs to 14 residues. Trimming pared 4 bases from V and 4 bases from J, leaving 10 bases between. The CDR3 here is CASSSQRSTGELFF. As DNA, the CDR3 is TGTGCCAGCAGCTCTCAAAGGAGCACCGGGGAGCTGTTTTTT. Filled out from reference TRBV11-2 and TRBJ2-2, the complete variable domain reads EAGVAQSPRYKIIEKRQSVAFWCNPISGHATLYWYQQILGQGPKLLIQFQNNGVVDDSQLPKDRFSAERLKGVDSTLKIQPAKLEDSAVYLCASSSQRSTGELFFGEGSRLTVL.

The DNA for the CDR3 is TGTGCCAGCAGCTTAGAAGGAACCTCAGGCTACACCTTC. The encoded protein is CASSLEGTSGYTF. The chain has TRBV11-2 and TRBJ1-2; no clear D gene. Germline-derived CDR1 and CDR2 are SGHAT and FQNNGV. The CDR3 contains 13 residues. V lost 0 bases, J lost 8 bases, and 10 bases lay in between.

This chain joins TRBV5-1 and TRBJ2-1, with 10 bases fitting TRBD2. Germline CDR1 SGHRS, CDR2 YFSETQ. J gave up 7 bases and V 1 base, and 5 bases lay outside the gene matches. This CDR3 spans 15 amino acids. CDR3 amino acids: CASSLKLAGRNEQFF. Here the CDR3 DNA reads TGCGCCAGCAGCTTGAAACTAGCGGGGAGGAATGAGCAGTTCTTC.

The chain recombines TRBV7-8 with TRBJ2-1, with TRBD1 identical over 9 bases. This CDR3 is built from 15 residues. With 4 bases clipped from V and 5 bases from J, the junction kept 6 bases outside the gene matches. CDR1 and CDR2 from the germline V gene are SGHVS and FQNEAQ. CDR3 amino acids: CASSSGQGRDNEQFF. The CDR3 DNA reads as TGTGCCAGCAGCTCGGGACAGGGAAGGGACAATGAGCAGTTCTTC. Full variable domain (remainder filled in from reference TRBV7-8 and TRBJ2-1): GAGVSQSPRYKVAKRGQDVALRCDPISGHVSLFWYQQALGQGPEFLTYFQNEAQLDKSGLPSDRFFAERPEGSVSTLKIQRTQQEDSAVYLCASSSGQGRDNEQFFGPGTRLTVL.

The genes are TRBV5-1 and TRBJ1-5; possibly TRBD1 for D (5 bases). V lost 4 bases, J lost 3 bases, and 11 bases lay in between. The CDR3 runs 14 residues. The germline CDR1 and CDR2 sequences are SGHRS and YFSETQ. The CDR3 protein is CASSLTGDNQPQHF. The DNA for the CDR3 is TGCGCCAGCAGCCTAACAGGAGACAATCAGCCCCAGCATTTT.

In its sample, this clone was seen a few times. The genes are TRBV28 and TRBJ1-2; TRBD1 matches at 8 bases. Trimming at V came to 4 bases and at J to 6 bases, leaving 7 bases not matched to a gene. Germline V gives CDR1 MDHEN, CDR2 SYDVKM. The CDR3 extends over 14 amino acids. Here the CDR3 reads CASSSGQGGHGYTF. CDR3 sequence (DNA): TGTGCCAGCAGTTCCGGACAGGGCGGCCATGGCTACACCTTC.

This chain joins TRBV30 and TRBJ2-7; perhaps TRBD1 as D (6 bases). Deletions cut 4 bases from V and 6 bases from J, with 10 bases between. Germline assignment: CDR1 GTSNPN and CDR2 SVGIG (reference sequence). The CDR3 runs 11 residues. The CDR3 protein is CAWTVGGEQYF. The CDR3 DNA reads as TGTGCCTGGACTGTAGGGGGCGAGCAGTACTTC.

V usage is TRBV5-1 and J usage is TRBJ1-2, with D uncertain. V lost 4 bases and J 3 bases, leaving 19 bases between the germline ends. The germline V gene encodes CDR1 SGHRS and CDR2 YFSETQ. This CDR3 has 16 amino acids. The CDR3: CASSPEGPKGYYGYTF. CDR3 DNA: TGCGCCAGCAGCCCTGAAGGGCCGAAGGGCTACTATGGCTACACCTTC.

The chain carries TRBV29-1 and TRBJ2-3, with TRBD1 as a possible D gene (5 bases). The CDR3 has 13 amino acids. Germline CDR1 SQVTM, CDR2 ANQGSEA. The V and J ends lost 8 bases and 3 bases respectively, with 15 bases between them. CDR3 nucleotide sequence: TGCAGCAAACTGCAGGGCGGAACAGATACGCAGTATTTT. This gives the protein CSKLQGGTDTQYF.

The chain joins TRBV10-3 to TRBJ2-7; the D is unclear. The CDR3 has 15 amino acids. The germline V gene encodes CDR1 ENHRY and CDR2 SYGVKD. V was clipped by 3 bases and J by 4 bases, with 16 bases between them. The CDR3, as DNA: TGTGCCATCAGTGAAAAGAGCATCGTCGATTACGAGCAGTACTTC. Its protein product is CAISEKSIVDYEQYF.